This T cell receptor (beta chain) is drawn from a study of T cell changes during pregnancy in multiple sclerosis (dated by TCRdb to the late 2010s). Background on the whole study: In women with multiple sclerosis, the researchers looked at how the T cell repertoire shifted as pregnancy progressed.

The germline V gene encodes CDR1 SGHVS and CDR2 FNYEAQ. The CDR3 sequence holds 15 residues, the cysteine and phenylalanine included. Here the CDR3 DNA is all that survives: 45 bases in frame from base 1. Unmatched junction bases come to 3, with V trimmed by 4 bases and J by 4 bases. A remark on this clone: Its target antigen remains unknown. One base away there is no much larger clone; base qualities are not given.

Libraries were built with the immunoSEQ multiplex PCR assay. TCRdb took this table from immuneACCESS and kept in-frame rearrangements with V and J called. Such tables lack part of the clones; where checked against another copy, unresolved V genes explain under half of the gap, and the rest is unexplained. Within this sample are about 44,000 clones, with about 89% of them counted one time only. The ten largest clones take up approximately 1% of the sample. Recombination connected TRBV7-6 to TRBJ1-5, and TRBD1 aligns with 11 junction nucleotides. This specimen was CD4+ T cells from peripheral blood mononuclear cells, taken after pregnancy. The source of this sequence is a female donor with multiple sclerosis, enrolled in a pregnancy study. The CDR3 loop reads CASSYGQGANQPQHF. The DNA reads TGTGCCAGCAGCTACGGACAGGGGGCGAATCAGCCCCAGCATTTT.